This TCR beta chain was retrieved from a study of blood T cell repertoires in COVID-19. Study summary: Samples came from the United States, Italy and Spain, spanning acute and convalescent COVID-19. T cells, B-cell-depleted T cells, or PBMCs provided the cDNA or gDNA that served as material.

The authors' processing: Estimation of nucleated cell counts was performed using reference gene primer amplification. The repertoire was sequenced with immunoSEQ multiplex PCR; TCRdb's copy has only in-frame clones and lacks some. V and J calls and clone size follow that table, whereas D and trimming were derived from the DNA. The sample consists of hundreds of thousands of clones, around 87% of them appearing once. CDR1 and CDR2 (germline): KGHDR, SFDVKD. CDR3 size: 18 residues. The J segment lost 0 bases and the V segment lost 4 bases, leaving 7 bases of the junction unmatched. This receptor was identified in a human donor in a cohort sampled during active COVID-19. Sequencing used peripheral blood. The gene calls are TRBV24-1 and TRBJ2-2, with 10 bases that match TRBD2. DNA for the CDR3: TGTGCCACCAGTGACAGAAGCGGGAGGGCCGCGAACACCGGGGAGCTGTTTTTT. It codes for CATSDRSGRAANTGELFF.